This T cell receptor beta chain originates from a study of memory CD4+ T cells and cytomegalovirus serostatus. As for the study in general: This sample comes from healthy Belgian adults, under 10 CMV seropositive, approximately 24 seronegative.

Single viable CD3+CD4+CD8-CD45RO+ cells were sorted as the memory CD4+ T cells. Points on this clone: Its specificity is not known.

Some clones are missing from TCRdb's copy, which holds only in-frame ones; the method was immunoSEQ multiplex PCR. The sample carries about 58,000 clones, about four fifths recorded once. This CDR3 comprises 12 residues. Between the trimmed V and J ends, which lost 1 base and 8 bases, there was a span of 9 bases. Germline loops: CDR1 SGHDT, CDR2 YYEEEE. Study results and limitations: Suggested: most of the CMV-linked TCR signature lies in CD4+ memory cells. 67 of 164 known CMV-associated TCRbeta sequences appeared in CD4+ memory.

The sequencing input was memory CD4+ T cells from blood. The clonotype was recovered from an adult in good health and CMV-seronegative. Some clones in this sample may be carry-over from other donors' samples. The gene calls are TRBV5-6 and TRBJ1-2, with D unclear. The CDR3 DNA reads TGTGCCAGCAGCTTGTGGCATTTCGGCTACACCTTC. Residues: CASSLWHFGYTF.